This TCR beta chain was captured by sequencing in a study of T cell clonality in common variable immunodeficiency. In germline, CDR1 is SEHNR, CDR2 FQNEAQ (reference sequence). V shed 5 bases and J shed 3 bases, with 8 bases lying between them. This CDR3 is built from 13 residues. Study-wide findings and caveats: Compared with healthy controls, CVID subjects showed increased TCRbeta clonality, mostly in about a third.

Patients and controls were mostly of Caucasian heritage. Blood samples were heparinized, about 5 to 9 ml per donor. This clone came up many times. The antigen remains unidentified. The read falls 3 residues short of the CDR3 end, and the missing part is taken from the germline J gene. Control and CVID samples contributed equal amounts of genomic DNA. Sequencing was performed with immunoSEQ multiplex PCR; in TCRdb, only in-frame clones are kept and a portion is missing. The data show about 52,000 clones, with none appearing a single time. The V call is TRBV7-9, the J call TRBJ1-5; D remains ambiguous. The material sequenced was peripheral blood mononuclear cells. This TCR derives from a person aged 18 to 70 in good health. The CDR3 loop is CASSRAPNQPQHF. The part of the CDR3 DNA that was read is TGTGCCAGCAGCCGAGCCCCCAATCAGCCC.